The 23 T cell receptor beta chains presented below share a single source sample, sequenced in a study of cytomegalovirus exposure and HLA in healthy donors. Some clones are missing from TCRdb's copy, which holds only in-frame ones; the method was immunoSEQ multiplex PCR. The sample holds about 130,000 clones, roughly 79% seen once. The sample consisted of PBMCs. These receptors all stem from a man under 40 in good health and CMV-seropositive.

This sequence joins TRBV7-9 and TRBJ2-7, with D tentatively TRBD2 (5 bases). Deletions cut 1 base from V and 0 bases from J, with 13 bases between. Germline V gene lookup returns CDR1 SEHNR and CDR2 FQNEAQ (reference sequence). CDR3 length: 16 residues. The CDR3 loop is CASSLGGSPNSYEQYF. The CDR3 bases are TGTGCCAGCAGCTTAGGCGGGTCACCAAACTCCTACGAGCAGTACTTC.

The rearrangement links TRBV11-2 to TRBJ2-7, with 8 bases fitting TRBD1. Germline CDR1 SGHAT, CDR2 FQNNGV. With 5 bases clipped from V and 6 bases from J, the junction kept 12 bases outside the gene matches. The CDR3 has 15 amino acids. CDR3 amino acids: CASSIPRDRFREQYF. CDR3 coding DNA: TGTGCCAGCAGCATCCCCCGGGACAGGTTCCGCGAGCAGTACTTC. The complete variable domain, with remaining parts taken from reference TRBV11-2 and TRBJ2-7, reads EAGVAQSPRYKIIEKRQSVAFWCNPISGHATLYWYQQILGQGPKLLIQFQNNGVVDDSQLPKDRFSAERLKGVDSTLKIQPAKLEDSAVYLCASSIPRDRFREQYFGPGTRLTVT.

This chain joins TRBV19 and TRBJ2-1, with 7 nucleotides matching TRBD1. Germline V lookup: CDR1 LNHDA, CDR2 SQIVND (reference sequence). V trimming: 3 bases; J trimming: 6 bases; junction bases outside the gene matches: 2. This CDR3 contains 13 residues. CDR3 DNA: TGTGCCAGTAGTATGACAGGGTCCAATGAGCAGTTCTTC. It codes for CASSMTGSNEQFF.

The chain is built from TRBV6-6 and TRBJ2-7, with 11 nucleotides matching TRBD2. CDR1 and CDR2 (germline): MNHNY, SVGAGI (reference sequence). V gave up 8 bases and J gave up 7 bases; unmatched junction bases: 7. The CDR3 is 13 residues long. CDR3: CASGPGLAAEQYF. The DNA for the CDR3 is TGTGCCAGCGGACCGGGACTAGCGGCAGAGCAGTACTTC.

The gene calls are TRBV10-3 and TRBJ2-3, with D perhaps matching TRBD1 (5 bases). Trimming removed 2 bases at V and 4 bases at J, with 10 bases between. This CDR3 spans 14 amino acids. Germline-derived CDR1 and CDR2 are ENHRY and SYGVKD. CDR3 DNA: TGTGCCATCAGTGAGCCAGGGTATGCAGATACGCAGTATTTT. Protein sequence: CAISEPGYADTQYF.

This clone was counted once. This chain uses TRBV28 with TRBJ1-2; no reliable D call. V gave up 5 bases and J gave up 5 bases, with 9 bases separating them. Germline-derived CDR1 and CDR2 are MDHEN and SYDVKM. The CDR3 has 12 residues. The chain's CDR3 is CASSPRRYGYTF. The CDR3, as DNA: TGTGCCAGCAGTCCGCGCCGATATGGCTACACCTTC.

The chain couples TRBV10-3 to TRBJ1-2; 7 bases line up with TRBD1. The CDR3 is 13 residues long. V dropped 5 bases and J dropped 3; count of bases not matched to a gene: 3. Germline V gene lookup returns CDR1 ENHRY and CDR2 SYGVKD. Here the CDR3 reads CAISFGQDYGYTF. The CDR3 DNA reads as TGTGCCATCAGTTTTGGACAGGACTATGGCTACACCTTC.

This chain uses TRBV7-3 with TRBJ2-1; 9 bases are shared with TRBD2. The CDR3 has 16 amino acids. Germline V gives CDR1 SGHTA, CDR2 FQGTGA. V shed 5 bases and J 5 bases; nucleotides not matched to a gene: 10. The DNA for the CDR3 is TGTGCCAGCAGCCCGCCTGGTGGACTAGCGAACAATGAGCAGTTCTTC. It is translated as CASSPPGGLANNEQFF.

The rearrangement links TRBV6-6 to TRBJ1-4; possible D gene TRBD1, 5 bases. Germline V CDR1 and CDR2: MNHNY, SVGAGI (reference sequence). Trimming took 7 bases from V and 3 from J, leaving 12 bases between them. This CDR3 has 14 amino acids. The CDR3, as DNA: TGTGCCAGCACCAAGGGGTCAGCTAATGAAAAACTGTTTTTT. Its protein product is CASTKGSANEKLFF.

In the case of this clone: Different DNA sequences within this sample yield the same CDR3. The V gene is TRBV6-1, the J gene TRBJ1-1, with TRBD1 matching 8 bases. After removal of 6 bases from V and 6 bases from J, the junction contained 3 bases not matched to a gene. The CDR3 has 12 amino acids. Germline-derived CDR1 and CDR2 are MNHNS and SASEGT. CDR3 residues: CASRRQGSEAFF. CDR3 nucleotide sequence: TGTGCCAGCAGAAGACAGGGGTCTGAAGCTTTCTTT.

This chain joins TRBV18 and TRBJ1-1; TRBD1 is a possible D gene (6 bases). Between the trimmed V and J ends, which lost 8 bases and 1 base, there was a span of 14 bases. This CDR3 region has 14 residues. Germline V gene lookup returns CDR1 KGHSH and CDR2 LQKENI. CDR3 coding DNA: TGTGCCAGCACCCTATCCAGGGGGAACACTGAAGCTTTCTTT. Translating gives CASTLSRGNTEAFF.

The gene calls are TRBV29-1 and TRBJ1-4; 7 bases line up with TRBD1. This CDR3 spans 12 amino acids. Trimming removed 4 bases from V and 5 bases from J; junction bases left unmatched: 1. CDR1 is SQVTM and CDR2 is ANQGSEA in the germline V gene. The chain's CDR3 is CSVVGQNEKLFF. CDR3 DNA sequence: TGCAGCGTTGTGGGACAGAATGAAAAACTGTTTTTT.

The V gene is TRBV11-2, the J gene TRBJ2-2; 7 bases line up with TRBD1. Germline V gene data show CDR1 as SGHAT and CDR2 as FQNNGV. The CDR3 length is 16 residues. J was trimmed by 2 bases and V by 6 bases; bases with no gene match: 9. CDR3 in DNA: TGTGCCAGCAGTCGGCCTCGACAGGGAAACACCGGGGAGCTGTTTTTT. This codes for CASSRPRQGNTGELFF.

For the CDR3, the DNA is TGTGCCAGCAGCGTAGTGGCGGGGGGTCTCAATGAGCAGTTCTTC. It translates to CASSVVAGGLNEQFF. The chain uses TRBV9 and TRBJ2-1; TRBD2 matches 8 bases. Germline lookup yields CDR1 SGDLS and CDR2 YYNGEE. The CDR3 loop spans 15 amino acids. V dropped 0 bases and J dropped 6; count of bases not matched to a gene: 5.

J is TRBJ2-3 and V is TRBV2; 11 bases are shared with TRBD2. The CDR3 runs to 17 residues. The ends lost 4 bases at V and 2 bases at J; junction bases unmatched: 8. Germline V CDR1 and CDR2: SNHLY, FYNNEI. CDR3 DNA: TGTGCCAGCAGTGTTAACCTAGCGGGGGGTCTCACAGATACGCAGTATTTT. Amino acid sequence: CASSVNLAGGLTDTQYF. The entire variable domain, with the rest obtained from reference TRBV2 and TRBJ2-3, is as follows: EPEVTQTPSHQVTQMGQEVILRCVPISNHLYFYWYRQILGQKVEFLVSFYNNEISEKSEIFDDQFSVERPDGSNFTLKIRSTKLEDSAMYFCASSVNLAGGLTDTQYFGPGTRLTVL.

The rearrangement links TRBV29-1 to TRBJ1-4; maybe TRBD1 (5 bases). CDR1 and CDR2 (germline): SQVTM, ANQGSEA. This CDR3 region has 12 residues. Between the trimmed V and J ends, which lost 7 bases and 6 bases, there was a span of 12 bases. The CDR3 DNA reads TGCAGCGCCCAGGGAGGGGATGAAAAACTGTTTTTT. Translation: CSAQGGDEKLFF.

The V and J genes are TRBV7-9 and TRBJ2-3; 14 bases agree with TRBD2. CDR3 length equals 16 residues. Germline V gives CDR1 SEHNR, CDR2 FQNEAQ (reference sequence). Trimming removed 4 bases from V and 3 bases from J; junction bases left unmatched: 3. For the CDR3, the DNA is TGTGCCAGCAGCTCGGGACTAGCGGGGGATACAGATACGCAGTATTTT. Its protein is CASSSGLAGDTDTQYF.

The V and J genes are TRBV2 and TRBJ2-7; 10 nucleotides line up with TRBD2. This CDR3 contains 14 residues. In germline, CDR1 is SNHLY, CDR2 FYNNEI. V gave up 4 bases and J gave up 5 bases; unmatched junction bases: 5. This CDR3 is CASSAWTSGNEQYF. As DNA, the CDR3 is TGTGCCAGCAGTGCATGGACTAGCGGAAACGAGCAGTACTTC.

V usage is TRBV7-9 and J usage is TRBJ1-4; tentatively, D is TRBD1 (5 bases). The CDR3 covers 14 residues. Germline lookup yields CDR1 SEHNR and CDR2 FQNEAQ (reference sequence). Between the trimmed V and J ends, which lost 5 bases and 2 bases, there was a span of 9 bases. The CDR3 nucleotides read TGTGCCAGCAGCGAGCGACAGACTAATGAAAAACTGTTTTTT. This codes for CASSERQTNEKLFF.

This chain connects TRBV25-1 to TRBJ2-1, with 8 bases matching TRBD1. Germline loops: CDR1 MGHDK, CDR2 SYGVNS. Unmatched junction bases numbered 8, after V lost 4 bases and J lost 6 bases. The CDR3 consists of 15 residues. CDR3 sequence (DNA): TGTGCCAGCAGTGGGCTGGACAGGGTTATCAATGAGCAGTTCTTC. Translating gives CASSGLDRVINEQFF. The full variable domain, rest sourced from reference TRBV25-1 and TRBJ2-1, is EADIYQTPRYLVIGTGKKITLECSQTMGHDKMYWYQQDPGMELHLIHYSYGVNSTEKGDLSSESTVSRIRTEHFPLTLESARPSHTSQYLCASSGLDRVINEQFFGPGTRLTVL.

V and J are TRBV5-4 and TRBJ2-4, with TRBD2 matching 10 bases. V was pared by 4 bases and J by 1 base, with 8 bases of the junction left unmatched. The CDR3 extends over 17 amino acids. Looked up from germline, CDR1 is SGHNT and CDR2 is YYREEE (reference sequence). The CDR3 sequence is CASSQSGGGEAKNIQYF. The CDR3 DNA sequence: TGTGCCAGCAGCCAAAGCGGGGGGGGAGAGGCCAAAAACATTCAGTACTTC.

The chain joins TRBV12-5 to TRBJ1-1; the D is unclear. The CDR3 extends over 12 amino acids. Trimming stripped 1 base from V and 6 bases from J, with 6 bases between. Per the germline V gene, CDR1 is LGHNT and CDR2 is FRNRAP. CDR3 region: CASGLGVSEAFF. CDR3 nucleotides: TGTGCTAGTGGTTTGGGAGTCTCTGAAGCTTTCTTT.

CDR3 sequence reads: CASSRPGGYEQYF. In DNA form, the CDR3 reads TGTGCCAGCAGCCGACCGGGGGGTTACGAGCAGTACTTC. The chain is built from TRBV7-2 and TRBJ2-7, with 7 bases fitting TRBD2. Germline V gene lookup returns CDR1 SGHTA and CDR2 FQGNSA. V gave up 5 bases and J gave up 4 bases; unmatched junction bases: 5. This CDR3 region has 13 residues.